This TCR beta chain was identified in a study of OX40 agonist ivuxolimab in advanced cancers. In the study overall: Cohort: about 80% men, mean age roughly 60, aged roughly 23 to 79. Having had anti-PD-1, anti-PD-L1 or anti-CTLA-4 therapy before was allowed, and under 50% had some. Three patients, one with hepatocellular carcinoma and two with cutaneous melanoma, achieved partial responses.

Remarks on this clone: The antigen is not known.

Sequencing used immunoSEQ multiplex PCR; TCRdb keeps in-frame clones, though not all of them. The data show some 80,000 clones, around nine tenths seen once. V lost 5 bases and J 2 bases, leaving 10 bases between the germline ends. This CDR3 comprises 13 residues. The V gene's germline CDR1 is MNHEY and CDR2 SVGAGI. Findings of the study overall: Average numbers of expanded clones were greater in CD8+ T cells than in CD4+.

The gene calls are TRBV6-5 and TRBJ2-7; tentative D call: TRBD2 (5 bases). Sequences were derived from CD4+ or CD8+ T cells sorted from blood, sampled in a trial of the OX40 agonist ivuxolimab. The sequence was obtained from an adult with an advanced solid tumor such as melanoma, head and neck, liver or kidney cancer. CDR3 protein: CASSRSAAYEQYF. In DNA, the CDR3 is TGTGCCAGCAGTCGTAGCGCCGCCTACGAGCAGTACTTC.